This T cell receptor beta chain came from a study of control samples from healthy donors and cancer patients. Only in-frame clones appear in the TCRdb table, and some are missing; sequencing was by immunoSEQ multiplex PCR. The sample includes 400,000 to 500,000 clones, 75% to 95% of them seen just once. This clonotype originated in a man in his forties with head and neck cancer. What was sequenced was PBMCs.

The CDR3 spells CASRQGTGELFF. The DNA for the CDR3 is TGCGCCAGCAGGCAGGGCACCGGGGAGCTGTTTTTT. The chain carries TRBV10-1 and TRBJ2-2; possible D gene TRBD1, 5 bases. Trimming removed 6 bases at V and 4 bases at J, with 6 bases between. CDR1 and CDR2 from the germline V gene are WNHNN and SYGVQD (reference sequence). CDR3 size: 12 residues.